This TCR beta chain was identified during a study of blood T cell repertoires in COVID-19 (dated by TCRdb to about 2020). For the wider study: The collaborator samples originated in the United States, Italy and Spain and spanned the acute and convalescent phases of COVID-19. The repertoires were released in a freely available public database intended as a resource for research on the immune response to SARS-CoV-2. Where available, HLA class I and class II types were taken from metadata supplied by the sample provider and were not determined by assay-based typing. The samples were drawn from the first 160 participants of the ongoing ImmuneRACE study and from some 1,300 subjects provided by 6 global collaborators. A de-identified subject ID, COVID-19 status, age in years and sex were almost always included in the sample metadata. The dataset comprised deeply sampled blood TCRbeta repertoires from subjects exposed to, actively infected with, or recovered from COVID-19. The material from the prospective study consisted of cDNA or gDNA derived from T cells, B-cell-depleted T cells, or PBMCs.

About this clone: Its antigen is still unknown. Base qualities are not recorded, but no much larger clone differs from it by a single base.

The CDR3 numbers 15 residues from cysteine through phenylalanine. This entry keeps only the CDR3 DNA: 45 bases, framed from base 1. CDR1 SGHTS and CDR2 YDEGEE are derived from the germline V gene. V loses 0 bases of germline sequence and J loses 8 bases, and the interval between the two ends is 15 bases. Each collaborating institution followed its own protocols to collect whole blood in K2EDTA tubes. For TCRbeta analysis, collaborators shipped samples as frozen whole blood, isolated PBMCs, or DNA extracted from either of those sample types. The immunoSEQ Assay, a bias-controlled multiplex PCR, was used to amplify TCRbeta CDR3 regions from genomic DNA. In the source study's methods: Nucleated cell counts per sample were estimated from amplification of reference gene primers within the assay. Sequence reads were collapsed and filtered to measure the absolute abundance of every unique TCRbeta CDR3 rearrangement. For each sample, productive Simpson clonality was calculated as the square root of Simpson's diversity index across productive rearrangements. The immuneACCESS repertoire file appears here via TCRdb, limited to in-frame rearrangements. These files lack a portion of the clones; in checked studies, under half of the deficit traces to unresolved V genes, and the cause of the others is not known. The V and J calls and clone size were taken over from that table, and D and trimming were inferred from the DNA. Within this sample are 140,000 or so clones, with around 79% of them counted one time only. Of the sample, about 8.6% is held by the ten largest clones.

The paper as a whole reports these results and caveats: Clinical and demographic metadata were provided uncurated, with the amount varying by source and participant.

The chain employs TRBV5-8 and TRBJ1-3; no D gene is confidently identified. This clonotype was sampled from a man in his fifties with active or convalescent COVID-19. The sequenced sample consisted of peripheral blood. This receptor carries the CDR3 CASSLDPSRGDTIYF. At the DNA level, the sequence is TGTGCCAGCAGCTTGGACCCCTCGCGGGGAGACACCATATATTTT.